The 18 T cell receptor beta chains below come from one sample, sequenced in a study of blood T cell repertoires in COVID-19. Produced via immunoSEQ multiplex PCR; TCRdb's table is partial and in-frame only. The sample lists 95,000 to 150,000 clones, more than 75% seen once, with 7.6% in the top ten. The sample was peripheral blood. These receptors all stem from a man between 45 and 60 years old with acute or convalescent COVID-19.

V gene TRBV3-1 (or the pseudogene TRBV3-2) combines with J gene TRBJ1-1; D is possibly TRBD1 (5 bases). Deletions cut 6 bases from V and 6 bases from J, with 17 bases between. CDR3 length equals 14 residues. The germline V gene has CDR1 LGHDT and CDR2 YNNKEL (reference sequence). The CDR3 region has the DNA TGTGCCAGCAGGGAAGGGGCCACCGGGCCTGAAGCTTTCTTT. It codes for CASREGATGPEAFF.

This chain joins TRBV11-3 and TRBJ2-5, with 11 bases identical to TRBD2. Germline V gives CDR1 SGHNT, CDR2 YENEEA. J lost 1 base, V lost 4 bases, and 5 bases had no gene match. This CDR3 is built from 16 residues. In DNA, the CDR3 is TGTGCCAGCAGCTCCGCCGGGACTAGCGGCCAAGAGACCCAGTACTTC. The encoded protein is CASSSAGTSGQETQYF.

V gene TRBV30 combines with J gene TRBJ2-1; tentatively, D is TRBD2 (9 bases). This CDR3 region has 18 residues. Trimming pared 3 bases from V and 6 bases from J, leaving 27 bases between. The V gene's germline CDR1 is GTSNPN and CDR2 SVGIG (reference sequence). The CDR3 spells CAWRGQGFSGRSGNEQFF. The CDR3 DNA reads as TGTGCCTGGAGAGGACAGGGATTTAGCGGGAGAAGCGGCAATGAGCAGTTCTTC.

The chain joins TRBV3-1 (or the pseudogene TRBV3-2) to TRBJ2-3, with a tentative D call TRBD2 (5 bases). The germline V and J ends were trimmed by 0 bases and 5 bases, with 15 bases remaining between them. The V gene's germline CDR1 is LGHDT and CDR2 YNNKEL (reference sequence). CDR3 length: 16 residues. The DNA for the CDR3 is TGTGCCAGCAGCCAAGATAGGCAGCGGACCAGAGATACGCAGTATTTT. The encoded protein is CASSQDRQRTRDTQYF.

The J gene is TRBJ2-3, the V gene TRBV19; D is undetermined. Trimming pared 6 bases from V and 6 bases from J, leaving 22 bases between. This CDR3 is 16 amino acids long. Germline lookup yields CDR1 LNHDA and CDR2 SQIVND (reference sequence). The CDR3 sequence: CASSPINPQAFDTQYF. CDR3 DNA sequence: TGTGCCAGTAGCCCCATCAATCCGCAGGCGTTCGATACGCAGTATTTT.

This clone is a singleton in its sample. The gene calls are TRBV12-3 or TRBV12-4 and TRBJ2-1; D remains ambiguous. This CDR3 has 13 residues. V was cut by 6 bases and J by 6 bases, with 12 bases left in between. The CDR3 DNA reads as TGTGCCAGCAGCCTTTCGGTCTCCAATGAGCAGTTCTTC. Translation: CASSLSVSNEQFF.

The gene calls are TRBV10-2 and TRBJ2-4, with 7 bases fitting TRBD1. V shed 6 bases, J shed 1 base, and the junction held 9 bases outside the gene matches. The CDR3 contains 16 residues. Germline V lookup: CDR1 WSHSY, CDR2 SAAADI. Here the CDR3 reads CASSPDREGAKNIQYF. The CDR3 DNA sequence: TGCGCCAGCAGCCCCGACAGGGAAGGGGCCAAAAACATTCAGTACTTC.

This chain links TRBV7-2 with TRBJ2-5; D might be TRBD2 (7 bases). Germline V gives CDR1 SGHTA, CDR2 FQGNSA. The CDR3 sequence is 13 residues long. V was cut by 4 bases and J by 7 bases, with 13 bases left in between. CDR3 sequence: CASSSTRGGTQYF. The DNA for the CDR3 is TGTGCCAGCAGCTCGACGAGGGGGGGGACCCAGTACTTC. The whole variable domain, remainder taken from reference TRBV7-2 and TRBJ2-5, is GAGVSQSPSNKVTEKGKDVELRCDPISGHTALYWYRQSLGQGLEFLIYFQGNSAPDKSGLPSDRFSAERTGGSVSTLTIQRTQQEDSAVYLCASSSTRGGTQYFGPGTRLLVL.

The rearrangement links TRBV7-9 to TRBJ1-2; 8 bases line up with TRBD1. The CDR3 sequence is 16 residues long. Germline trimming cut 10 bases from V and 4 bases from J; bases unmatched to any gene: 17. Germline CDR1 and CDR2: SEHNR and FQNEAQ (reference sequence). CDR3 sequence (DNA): TGTGCCACGGCGGGCTCGACAGGGGACCAGCTCTATGGCTACACCTTC. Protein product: CATAGSTGDQLYGYTF.

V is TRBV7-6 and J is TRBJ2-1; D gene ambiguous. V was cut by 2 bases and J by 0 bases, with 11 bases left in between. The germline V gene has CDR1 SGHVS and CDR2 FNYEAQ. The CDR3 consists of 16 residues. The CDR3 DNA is TGTGCCAGCAGCTTACGAGACTCTAACTCCTACAATGAGCAGTTCTTC. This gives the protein CASSLRDSNSYNEQFF.

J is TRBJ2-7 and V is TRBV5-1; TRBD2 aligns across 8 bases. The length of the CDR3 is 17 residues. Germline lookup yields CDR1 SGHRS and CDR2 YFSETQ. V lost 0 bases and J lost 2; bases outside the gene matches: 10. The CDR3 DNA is TGCGCCAGCAGCTTGGCCGCGGTAGCGGGACTTACCTACGAGCAGTACTTC. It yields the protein CASSLAAVAGLTYEQYF. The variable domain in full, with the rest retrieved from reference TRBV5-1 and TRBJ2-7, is KAGVTQTPRYLIKTRGQQVTLSCSPISGHRSVSWYQQTPGQGLQFLFEYFSETQRNKGNFPGRFSGRQFSNSRSEMNVSTLELGDSALYLCASSLAAVAGLTYEQYFGPGTRLTVT.

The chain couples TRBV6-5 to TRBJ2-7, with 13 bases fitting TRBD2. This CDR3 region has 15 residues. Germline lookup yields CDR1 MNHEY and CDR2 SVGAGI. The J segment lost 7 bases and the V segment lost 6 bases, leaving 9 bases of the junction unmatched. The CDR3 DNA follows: TGTGCCAGCAGAGACCCCGGACTAGCGGGAGAGGAGCAGTACTTC. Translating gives CASRDPGLAGEEQYF.

CDR3 amino acids: CASSTRVRYGYNEQFF. CDR3 sequence (DNA): TGTGCCAGCAGCACTCGTGTTAGGTACGGGTACAATGAGCAGTTCTTC. The chain carries TRBV7-9 and TRBJ2-1; D not resolved. CDR1 and CDR2 from the germline V gene are SEHNR and FQNEAQ (reference sequence). The CDR3 extends over 16 amino acids. V dropped 5 bases and J dropped 4 bases, with 18 bases sitting between them.

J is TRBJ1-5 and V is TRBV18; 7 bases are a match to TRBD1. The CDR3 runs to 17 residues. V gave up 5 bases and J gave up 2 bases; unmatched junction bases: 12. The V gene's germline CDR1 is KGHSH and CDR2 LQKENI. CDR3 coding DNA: TGTGCCAGCTCAGCGCGACAGGGTTCCCTGGGCAATCAGCCCCAGCATTTT. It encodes CASSARQGSLGNQPQHF.

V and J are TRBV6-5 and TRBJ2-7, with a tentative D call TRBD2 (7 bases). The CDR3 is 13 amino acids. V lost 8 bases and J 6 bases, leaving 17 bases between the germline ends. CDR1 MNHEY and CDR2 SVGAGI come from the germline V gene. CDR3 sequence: CASGRGGGGEQYF. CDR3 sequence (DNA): TGTGCCAGCGGTCGGGGAGGGGGAGGCGAGCAGTACTTC.

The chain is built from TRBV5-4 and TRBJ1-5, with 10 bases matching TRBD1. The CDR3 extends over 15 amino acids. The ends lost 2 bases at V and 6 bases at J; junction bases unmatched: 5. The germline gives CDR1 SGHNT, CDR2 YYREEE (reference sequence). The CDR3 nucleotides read TGTGCCAGCAGCTTTTATGGGACAGGGGTTCAGCCCCAGCATTTT. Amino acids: CASSFYGTGVQPQHF.

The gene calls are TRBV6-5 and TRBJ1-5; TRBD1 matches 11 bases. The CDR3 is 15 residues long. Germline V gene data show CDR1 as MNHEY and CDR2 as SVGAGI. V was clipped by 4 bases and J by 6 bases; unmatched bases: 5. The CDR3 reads CASSSGQGAGQPQHF. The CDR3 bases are TGTGCCAGCAGTTCCGGACAGGGGGCAGGTCAGCCCCAGCATTTT.

The CDR3 sequence: CASSRQGYSGNTIYF. The CDR3 DNA is TGTGCCAGCAGCAGACAGGGTTACTCTGGAAACACCATATATTTT. This chain uses TRBV7-2 with TRBJ1-3; TRBD1 matches at 7 bases. The V and J ends lost 5 bases and 0 bases, in that order; junction bases with no gene match: 4. The V gene's germline CDR1 is SGHTA and CDR2 FQGNSA. The CDR3 is made up of 15 amino acids.